This record concerns one T cell receptor (beta chain) sequence. Its antigen is not known. Sequenced by immunoSEQ multiplex PCR; TCRdb stores in-frame clones only, minus some. This table holds some 200,000 clones, roughly three quarters found once. The CDR3 length is 16 residues. Trimming at V came to 2 bases and at J to 4 bases, leaving 4 bases not matched to a gene. Germline V gene lookup returns CDR1 ENHRY and CDR2 SYGVKD. The data were taken from a study of cytotoxic CD8 clonotypes in ibrutinib-treated CLL. Findings and caveats of the study: Public clonotypes were uncommon and contracted or stayed stable on treatment.

The sequenced sample was PBMCs, obtained after 12 months of ibrutinib treatment. The clonotype originates from a human donor with chronic lymphocytic leukemia. This chain connects TRBV10-3 to TRBJ2-2; 10 nucleotides align to TRBD2. As DNA, the CDR3 is TGTGCCATCAGTGAGGAAAGCGGGAGGGCCACCGGGGAGCTGTTTTTT. This gives the protein CAISEESGRATGELFF.